The clone carrying this T cell receptor beta chain was found many times. The data were taken from a study of T-cell reconstitution after alpha-beta-depleted transplantation in children. Between the trimmed V and J ends, which lost 2 bases and 5 bases, there was a span of 7 bases. This CDR3 region has 13 residues. CDR1 and CDR2 (germline): SEHNR, FQNEAQ (reference sequence). This sample's TCRbeta library carried unique molecular identifier barcodes. TCRdb reprocessed the PCR reads with MiXCR, giving one entry per CDR3 protein. The sample has 200,000 to 250,000 distinct CDR3 sequences, about 8.8% seen once; the top ten hold about 4.8%.

The chain employs TRBV7-9 and TRBJ2-1; no definite D call. The sequence was obtained from a human donor who donated a stem cell graft to a child with SCID. Sequenced here: PBMCs from the stem cell graft donor, sampled from the stem cell graft. This CDR3 reads CASSLFLNNEQFF. In DNA form, the CDR3 reads TGTGCCAGCAGCTTATTCCTGAACAATGAGCAGTTCTTC.